This T cell receptor (beta chain) derives from a study of blood T cell repertoires in COVID-19. Study at large: The United States, Italy and Spain supplied acute and convalescent COVID-19 samples. From T cells, B-cell-depleted T cells, or PBMCs came the material, which was cDNA or gDNA.

Original processing methods: Reference gene primer amplification yielded estimated nucleated cell counts. Clones were read by immunoSEQ multiplex PCR, and TCRdb kept only the in-frame ones, dropping some. V, J and clone size derive from that table, while D and trimming were established from the DNA sequence. The table has approximately 150,000 clones, about four fifths seen once; the top ten hold roughly a fifth. Germline CDR1 is SGHRS and CDR2 is YFSETQ. The junction had 4 bases not matched to a gene; V was cut back by 4 bases and J by 2 bases. The CDR3 consists of 15 residues. The receptor's source is a woman in her 70s who had recovered from COVID-19. Sequenced: peripheral blood. This chain connects TRBV5-1 to TRBJ1-1; TRBD1 matches at 11 bases. CDR3 residues: CASSQGQGANTEAFF. The DNA of the CDR3 is TGCGCCAGCAGCCAAGGACAGGGGGCAAACACTGAAGCTTTCTTT.